Each of the 32 T cell receptor beta chains below was sequenced from the same sample in a study of post-analysis software for immune sequencing data. TCR beta libraries were prepared from cDNA with unique molecular identifiers. TCRdb re-called the PCR reads with MiXCR, one entry per CDR3 protein. This table holds 550,000 to 700,000 distinct CDR3 sequences, 44% found once. No antigens are known for them. Study results and limitations: Roughly 5 TRBV segments, including TRBV5-6, TRBV5-1 and TRBV20-1, were more frequent in patients than controls.

The specimen sequenced was blood. These receptors were taken from a girl aged 5-17 years with multiple sclerosis.

The genes are TRBV16 and TRBJ1-1; D is unresolved. Trimming shortened V by 0 bases and J by 7 bases, and 12 bases separated the two germline ends. Germline V CDR1 and CDR2: KGHSY, FQNENV. This CDR3 has 14 residues. The CDR3 loop reads CASSQSTGGYEAFF. The CDR3 DNA is TGTGCCAGCAGCCAATCTACGGGAGGGTATGAAGCTTTCTTT. The whole variable domain, filled in from reference TRBV16 and TRBJ1-1, reads GEEVAQTPKHLVRGEGQKAKLYCAPIKGHSYVFWYQQVLKNEFKFLISFQNENVFDETGMPKERFSAKCLPNSPCSLEIQATKLEDSAVYFCASSQSTGGYEAFFGQGTRLTVV.

This chain joins TRBV2 and TRBJ2-3; D may be TRBD2 (6 bases). The germline gives CDR1 SNHLY, CDR2 FYNNEI. Trimming pared 4 bases from V and 5 bases from J, leaving 13 bases between. The CDR3 extends over 14 amino acids. CDR3 sequence (DNA): TGTGCCAGCAGTGCGACTAGAAATGAAGATACGCAGTATTTT. It encodes CASSATRNEDTQYF.

The chain joins TRBV20-1 to TRBJ2-3, with a weak D call TRBD2 (5 bases). The V and J ends lost 5 bases and 4 bases respectively, with 16 bases between them. The CDR3 runs to 14 residues. Germline V gene data show CDR1 as DFQATT and CDR2 as SNEGSKA (reference sequence). DNA of the CDR3: TGCAGTGCTCTCACCCGGGGTAGGGCAGATACGCAGTATTTT. Protein product: CSALTRGRADTQYF.

This clonotype was counted between two and nine times. The J gene is TRBJ2-7, the V gene TRBV20-1, with 7 nucleotides matching TRBD1. Trimming at V came to 0 bases and at J to 7 bases, leaving 9 bases not matched to a gene. Germline assignment: CDR1 DFQATT and CDR2 SNEGSKA (reference sequence). CDR3 length equals 14 residues. CDR3 loop: CSARDGQASWEQYF. The CDR3 DNA is TGCAGTGCTAGAGACGGACAGGCCTCTTGGGAGCAGTACTTC.

CDR3 nucleotides: TGTGCCAGCAGCTTAGTGGCGGGGGACACAGATACGCAGTATTTT. Amino acids: CASSLVAGDTDTQYF. V gene TRBV7-2 combines with J gene TRBJ2-3; 7 bases are shared with TRBD2. With V trimmed by 1 base and J by 2 bases, 3 bases remained unmatched. CDR1 SGHTA and CDR2 FQGNSA come from the germline V gene. The CDR3 covers 15 residues. Using reference TRBV7-2 and TRBJ2-3 for the parts outside the CDR3, the full variable domain is GAGVSQSPSNKVTEKGKDVELRCDPISGHTALYWYRQSLGQGLEFLIYFQGNSAPDKSGLPSDRFSAERTGGSVSTLTIQRTQQEDSAVYLCASSLVAGDTDTQYFGPGTRLTVL.

The rearrangement uses TRBV12-3 or TRBV12-4 and TRBJ2-3; D possibly matches TRBD1 or TRBD2 (5 bases each). This CDR3 contains 15 residues. The V and J ends lost 5 bases and 8 bases respectively, with 20 bases between them. The CDR3 DNA is TGTGCCAGCAGTCTCGGGACGGCGCCTGGGGGTACGCAGTATTTT. This codes for CASSLGTAPGGTQYF.

In this sample, this clonotype turned up many times. The junction and the germline gene differ at one end; a read error may be behind it. CDR3 DNA sequence: TGTGCCAGCAGCTTAGAGGGGGAGACCCAGTACTTC. It specifies CASSLEGETQYF. The chain recombines TRBV5-1 with TRBJ2-5; D could derive from TRBD1 or TRBD2 (5 bases each). This CDR3 has 12 amino acids. Germline assignment: CDR1 SGHRS and CDR2 YFSETQ.

In its sample, this clonotype was seen a few times. The gene calls are TRBV6-5 and TRBJ2-5; 7 bases are a match to TRBD2. This CDR3 region has 16 residues. Germline V CDR1 and CDR2: MNHEY, SVGAGI. V gave up 5 bases and J gave up 3 bases; unmatched junction bases: 12. CDR3 bases: TGTGCCAGCAGTCCTTCCTTTTGGGAGGGAAAAGAGACCCAGTACTTC. Encoded protein: CASSPSFWEGKETQYF.

The rearrangement uses TRBV7-2 and TRBJ1-6; TRBD1 agrees at 11 bases. The germline CDR1 and CDR2 sequences are SGHTA and FQGNSA. This CDR3 spans 14 amino acids. V dropped 3 bases and J dropped 11; count of bases not matched to a gene: 3. CDR3 loop: CASSFGQGATPLHF. The CDR3 DNA reads as TGTGCCAGCAGCTTCGGACAGGGGGCGACACCCCTCCACTTT.

The chain has TRBV6-1 and TRBJ2-6; D is uncertain. This CDR3 has 15 residues. The germline V gene has CDR1 MNHNS and CDR2 SASEGT. With 1 base removed from V and 0 bases from J, the gap between germline ends came to 4 bases. CDR3 DNA: TGTGCCAGCAGTGAAGGAGCCTCTGGGGCCAACGTCCTGACTTTC. Amino acids: CASSEGASGANVLTF.

V usage is TRBV5-1 and J usage is TRBJ2-3; a possible D gene is TRBD2 (6 bases). The germline V and J ends were trimmed by 3 bases and 7 bases, with 18 bases remaining between them. The CDR3 contains 15 residues. The germline V gene has CDR1 SGHRS and CDR2 YFSETQ. CDR3 protein: CASSSGLDVLYTQYF. CDR3 bases: TGCGCCAGCAGCTCGGGACTCGACGTCCTATATACGCAGTATTTT.

The chain carries TRBV4-1 and TRBJ2-1, with no clear D. The CDR3 covers 14 residues. Germline lookup yields CDR1 MGHRA and CDR2 YSYEKL. The V end lost 4 bases, the J end lost 10 bases, and 17 bases lay between the germline ends. CDR3 sequence (DNA): TGCGCCAGCAGCCCTTTGAGTTCCAACGAAGAGCAGTTCTTC. Translation: CASSPLSSNEEQFF.

The chain uses TRBV4-2 and TRBJ2-7, with a possible D match to TRBD2 (5 bases). Between the trimmed V and J ends, which lost 1 base and 2 bases, there was a span of 15 bases. CDR3 length: 16 residues. Germline V gives CDR1 LGHNA, CDR2 YNFKEQ. The CDR3 nucleotides are TGTGCCAGCAGCCAAGTGAAGCTAGCTACTCCCTACGAGCAGTACTTC. Translated: CASSQVKLATPYEQYF.

This chain links TRBV6-2 or TRBV6-3 with TRBJ1-6; 7 positions agree with TRBD1. Germline V CDR1 and CDR2: MNHEY, SVGEGT. The length of the CDR3 is 14 residues. Trimming at V came to 6 bases and at J to 7 bases, leaving 6 bases not matched to a gene. CDR3 nucleotides: TGTGCCAGCAGACCGGGACAGATAAATTCACCCCTCCACTTT. Translation gives CASRPGQINSPLHF.

The CDR3 bases are TGCAGTGCTAGACCGAGACCTACCTTGGGAGAAGAGACCCAGTACTTC. As protein: CSARPRPTLGEETQYF. The chain uses TRBV20-1 and TRBJ2-5; tentative D call: TRBD2 (5 bases). Germline CDR1 reads DFQATT; CDR2 reads SNEGSKA (reference sequence). This CDR3 region has 16 residues. Trimming stripped 2 bases from V and 3 bases from J, with 19 bases between.

Only one count was recorded for this clonotype. This chain connects TRBV13 to TRBJ2-7, with unresolved D. CDR1 and CDR2 from the germline V gene are PRHDT and FYEKMQ (reference sequence). The ends were cut back, 11 bases at V and 1 base at J, with 15 bases in the middle. The CDR3 length is 13 residues. CDR3 sequence: CASDLYTSYEQYF. CDR3 coding DNA: TGTGCCTCCGACCTCTACACATCCTACGAGCAGTACTTC.

The chain uses TRBV7-8 and TRBJ2-7; TRBD2 matches 8 bases. Germline CDR1 is SGHVS and CDR2 is FQNEAQ. The CDR3 runs 16 residues. With V trimmed by 5 bases and J by 4 bases, 13 bases remained unmatched. The CDR3 sequence: CASSDKGAGGPYEQYF. CDR3 in DNA: TGTGCCAGCAGCGATAAAGGGGCGGGAGGTCCATACGAGCAGTACTTC.

The rearrangement links TRBV12-3 or TRBV12-4 to TRBJ2-2; a possible D gene is TRBD1 (5 bases). The CDR3 contains 12 residues. V shed 3 bases and J shed 6 bases, with 5 bases lying between them. The CDR3 nucleotides are TGTGCCAGCAGTTTCAGGGCCGGGGAGCTGTTTTTT. It encodes CASSFRAGELFF.

This clonotype was counted a few times. The rearrangement links TRBV12-3 or TRBV12-4 to TRBJ2-7; 7 bases agree with TRBD2. This CDR3 comprises 14 residues. Trimming removed 2 bases from V and 5 bases from J; junction bases left unmatched: 6. The CDR3 region has the DNA TGTGCCAGCAGTTTAAGTTCTAGCGGAAACGAGCAGTACTTC. Translated: CASSLSSSGNEQYF.

Comments on this clonotype: A much more abundant neighbour one base away suggests this may be a read error. The rearrangement links TRBV7-7 to TRBJ2-1, with 7 bases aligning to TRBD2. The J call may be faulty, since TRBJ2-7 better matches the DNA end. Germline V gene lookup returns CDR1 SSHAT and CDR2 FNYEAQ (reference sequence). This CDR3 is built from 12 residues. CDR3 loop: CASSGVHNEQYF. The CDR3 DNA follows: TGTGCTAGCAGCGGGGTCCACAATGAGCAGTACTTC.

The table lists this clonotype with a few counts. The chain carries TRBV12-3 or TRBV12-4 and TRBJ2-5; possible D gene TRBD1, 6 bases. V dropped 3 bases and J dropped 4 bases, with 12 bases sitting between them. The CDR3 is made up of 14 amino acids. CDR3 bases: TGTGCCAGCAGTTTCAGGGGTGGAGGAGAGACCCAGTACTTC. It translates to CASSFRGGGETQYF.

The V and J genes are TRBV3-1 and TRBJ1-2; 7 bases are a match to TRBD1. The CDR3 is 14 amino acids. Germline loops: CDR1 LGHDT, CDR2 YNNKEL (reference sequence). With 1 base clipped from V and 8 bases from J, the junction kept 7 bases outside the gene matches. The CDR3 loop reads CASSQAAGQNGYTF. Here the CDR3 DNA reads TGTGCCAGCAGCCAAGCTGCGGGACAGAACGGCTACACCTTC. Full variable domain (missing parts from reference TRBV3-1 and TRBJ1-2): DTAVSQTPKYLVTQMGNDKSIKCEQNLGHDTMYWYKQDSKKFLKIMFSYNNKELIINETVPNRFSPKSPDKAHLNLHINSLELGDSAVYFCASSQAAGQNGYTFGSGTRLTVV.

This clonotype was counted between two and nine times. The chain carries TRBV12-3 or TRBV12-4 and TRBJ1-2, with 12 bases matching TRBD1. V was clipped by 5 bases and J by 5 bases; unmatched bases: 9. The CDR3 is 16 residues long. The CDR3 DNA sequence: TGTGCCAGCAGTCCCCCGGGACAGGGGGCGGGGTATGGCTACACCTTC. As protein: CASSPPGQGAGYGYTF.

J is TRBJ2-2 and V is TRBV12-3 or TRBV12-4; a weak D match, TRBD1 (6 bases). The CDR3 sequence is 14 residues long. Trimming left V 7 bases short and J 7 bases short, with 16 bases between. The CDR3 sequence: CASTLGGFVGELFF. The CDR3 coding sequence is TGTGCCAGCACCCTAGGGGGTTTCGTCGGGGAGCTGTTTTTT.

This clonotype was observed a handful of times. The rearrangement links TRBV3-1 to TRBJ2-7; D not resolved. There are 12 residues in the CDR3. Germline CDR1 LGHDT, CDR2 YNNKEL (reference sequence). Trimming left V 0 bases short and J 4 bases short, with 4 bases between. CDR3 DNA: TGTGCCAGCAGCCAAGAGGCGTACGAGCAGTACTTC. This codes for CASSQEAYEQYF.

The V and J genes are TRBV6-2 or TRBV6-3 and TRBJ2-1; 9 nucleotides line up with TRBD2. V was clipped by 3 bases and J by 4 bases; unmatched bases: 7. The germline gives CDR1 MNHEY, CDR2 SVGEGT. This CDR3 region has 16 residues. The CDR3 loop is CASSYGSSGRYNEQFF. The CDR3, as DNA: TGTGCCAGCAGTTATGGGTCGAGCGGGAGGTACAATGAGCAGTTCTTC.

In DNA, the CDR3 is TGTGCCAGCAGCTTAGAAACTTCGGCAGCCGACGAGCAGTACTTC. Residues: CASSLETSAADEQYF. This rearrangement joins TRBV7-9 to TRBJ2-7; D uncertain. The CDR3 covers 15 residues. V gave up 1 base and J gave up 5 bases, with 15 bases separating them. Germline V CDR1 and CDR2: SEHNR, FQNEAQ (reference sequence).

This chain joins TRBV20-1 and TRBJ2-3; D perhaps matches TRBD2 (5 bases). Per germline, CDR1 DFQATT and CDR2 SNEGSKA (reference sequence). The CDR3 spans 16 residues. V was clipped by 5 bases and J by 5 bases, with 23 bases between them. In DNA form, the CDR3 reads TGCAGTGCTTCGCTGCCTGCTCGGGGTCCCCAAGATACGCAGTATTTT. It translates to CSASLPARGPQDTQYF.

The chain combines TRBV9 with TRBJ1-5; TRBD1 matches at 7 bases. This CDR3 contains 14 residues. Germline V lookup: CDR1 SGDLS, CDR2 YYNGEE. V trimming: 4 bases; J trimming: 7 bases; junction bases outside the gene matches: 8. The CDR3 is CASSQRDRGQPQHF. The CDR3 region has the DNA TGTGCCAGCAGCCAGAGGGACAGAGGACAGCCCCAGCATTTT.

The genes are TRBV4-1 and TRBJ1-4; D remains unclear. Trimming removed 1 base at V and 8 bases at J, with 8 bases between. This CDR3 is 13 amino acids long. Germline CDR1 MGHRA, CDR2 YSYEKL. The CDR3 loop is CASSQGPQEKLFF. CDR3 DNA sequence: TGCGCCAGCAGCCAAGGACCGCAAGAAAAACTGTTTTTT.

V and J are TRBV6-5 and TRBJ2-6, with 14 positions matching TRBD2. There are 18 residues in the CDR3. The germline gives CDR1 MNHEY, CDR2 SVGAGI. Germline trimming cut 0 bases from V and 2 bases from J; bases unmatched to any gene: 0. The CDR3 region has the DNA TGTGCCAGCAGTTACTCGGGACTAGCGGGAGCTGGGGCCAACGTCCTGACTTTC. This sequence encodes CASSYSGLAGAGANVLTF.

The chain has TRBV10-3 and TRBJ2-1; D is unresolved. This CDR3 is 15 amino acids long. The V and J ends lost 0 bases and 8 bases respectively, with 14 bases between them. Germline lookup yields CDR1 ENHRY and CDR2 SYGVKD. For the CDR3, the DNA is TGTGCCATCAGTGAGTCAGGGTTCGGTATCGATGAGCAGTTCTTC. Protein: CAISESGFGIDEQFF.